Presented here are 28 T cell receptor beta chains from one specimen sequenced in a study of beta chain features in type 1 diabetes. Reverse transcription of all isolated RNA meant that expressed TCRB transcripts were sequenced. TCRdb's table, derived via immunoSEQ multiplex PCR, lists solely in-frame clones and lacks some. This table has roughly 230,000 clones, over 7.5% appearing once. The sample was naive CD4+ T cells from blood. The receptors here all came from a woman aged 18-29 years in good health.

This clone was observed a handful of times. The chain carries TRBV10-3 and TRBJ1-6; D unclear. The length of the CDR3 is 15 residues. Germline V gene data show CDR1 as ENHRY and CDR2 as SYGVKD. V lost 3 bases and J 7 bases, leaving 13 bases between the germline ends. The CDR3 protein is CAISESIRVNSPLHF. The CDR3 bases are TGTGCCATCAGTGAATCCATCCGAGTCAATTCACCCCTCCACTTT.

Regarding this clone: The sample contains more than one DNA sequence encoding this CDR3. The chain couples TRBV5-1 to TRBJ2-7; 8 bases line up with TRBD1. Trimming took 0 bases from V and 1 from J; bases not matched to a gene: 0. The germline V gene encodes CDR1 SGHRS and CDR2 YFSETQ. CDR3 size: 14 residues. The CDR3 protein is CASSLGQGSYEQYF. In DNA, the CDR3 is TGCGCCAGCAGCTTGGGACAGGGGTCCTACGAGCAGTACTTC.

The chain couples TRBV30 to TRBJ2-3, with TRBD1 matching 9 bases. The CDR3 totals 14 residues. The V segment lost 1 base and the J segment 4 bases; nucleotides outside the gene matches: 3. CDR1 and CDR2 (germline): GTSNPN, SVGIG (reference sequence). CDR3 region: CAWSGTGGADTQYF. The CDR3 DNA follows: TGTGCCTGGAGTGGCACAGGGGGCGCAGATACGCAGTATTTT. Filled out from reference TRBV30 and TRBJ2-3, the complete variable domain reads SQTIHQWPATLVQPVGSPLSLECTVEGTSNPNLYWYRQAAGRGLQLLFYSVGIGQISSEVPQNLSASRPQDRQFILSSKKLLLSDSGFYLCAWSGTGGADTQYFGPGTRLTVL.

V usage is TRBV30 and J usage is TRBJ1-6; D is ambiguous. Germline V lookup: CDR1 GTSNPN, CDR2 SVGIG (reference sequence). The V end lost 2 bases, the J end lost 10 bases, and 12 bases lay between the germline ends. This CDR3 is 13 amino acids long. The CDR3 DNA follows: TGTGCCTGGAGTTCTTCAGTCGTGTCACCCCTCCACTTT. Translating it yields CAWSSSVVSPLHF. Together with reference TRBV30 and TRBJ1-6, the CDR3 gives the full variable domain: SQTIHQWPATLVQPVGSPLSLECTVEGTSNPNLYWYRQAAGRGLQLLFYSVGIGQISSEVPQNLSASRPQDRQFILSSKKLLLSDSGFYLCAWSSSVVSPLHFGNGTRLTVT.

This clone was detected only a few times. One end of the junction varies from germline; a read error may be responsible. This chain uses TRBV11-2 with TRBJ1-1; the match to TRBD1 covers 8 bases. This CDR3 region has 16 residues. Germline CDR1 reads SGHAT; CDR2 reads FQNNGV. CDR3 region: CASSSIRTGLDTEAFF. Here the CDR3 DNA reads TGTGCCAGTAGCTCCATTCGGACAGGGTTGGACACTGAAGCTTTCTTT.

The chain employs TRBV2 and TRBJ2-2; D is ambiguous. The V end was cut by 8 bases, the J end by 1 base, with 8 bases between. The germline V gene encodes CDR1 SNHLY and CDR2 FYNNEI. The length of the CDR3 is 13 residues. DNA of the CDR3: TGTGCCAGCTCCCCGTGGAACACCGGGGAGCTGTTTTTT. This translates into CASSPWNTGELFF.

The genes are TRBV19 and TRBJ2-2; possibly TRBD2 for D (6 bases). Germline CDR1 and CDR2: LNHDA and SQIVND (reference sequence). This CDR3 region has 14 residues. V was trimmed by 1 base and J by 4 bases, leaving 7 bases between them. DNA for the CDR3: TGTGCCAGTAGTATAGTGGGGGGCACCGGGGAGCTGTTTTTT. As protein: CASSIVGGTGELFF.

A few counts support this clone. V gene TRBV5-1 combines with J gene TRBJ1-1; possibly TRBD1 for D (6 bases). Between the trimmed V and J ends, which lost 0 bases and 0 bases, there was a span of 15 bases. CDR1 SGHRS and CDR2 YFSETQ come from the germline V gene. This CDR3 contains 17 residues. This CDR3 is CASSLGLGQSMNTEAFF. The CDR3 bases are TGCGCCAGCAGCTTGGGTCTCGGACAGAGCATGAACACTGAAGCTTTCTTT.

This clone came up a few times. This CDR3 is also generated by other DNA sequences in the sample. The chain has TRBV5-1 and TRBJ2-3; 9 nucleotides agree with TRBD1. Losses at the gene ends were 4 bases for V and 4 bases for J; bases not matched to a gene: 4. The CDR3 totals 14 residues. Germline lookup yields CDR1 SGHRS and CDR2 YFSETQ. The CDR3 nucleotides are TGCGCCAGCAGCCCAGGACAGGGGCCAGATACGCAGTATTTT. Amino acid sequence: CASSPGQGPDTQYF.

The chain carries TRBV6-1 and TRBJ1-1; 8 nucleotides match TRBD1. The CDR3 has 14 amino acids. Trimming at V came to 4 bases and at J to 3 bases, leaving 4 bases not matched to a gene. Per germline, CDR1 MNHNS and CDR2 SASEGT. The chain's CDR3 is CASSVDRADTEAFF. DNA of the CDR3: TGTGCCAGCAGTGTGGACAGGGCGGACACTGAAGCTTTCTTT.

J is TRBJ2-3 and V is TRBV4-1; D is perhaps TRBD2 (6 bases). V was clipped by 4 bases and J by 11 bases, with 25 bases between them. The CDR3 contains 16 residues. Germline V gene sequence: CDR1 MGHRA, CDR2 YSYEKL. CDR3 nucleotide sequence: TGCGCCAGCAGCCGTCCGGGCCCGGAGGGAGTGGGTGGGCAGTATTTT. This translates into CASSRPGPEGVGGQYF.

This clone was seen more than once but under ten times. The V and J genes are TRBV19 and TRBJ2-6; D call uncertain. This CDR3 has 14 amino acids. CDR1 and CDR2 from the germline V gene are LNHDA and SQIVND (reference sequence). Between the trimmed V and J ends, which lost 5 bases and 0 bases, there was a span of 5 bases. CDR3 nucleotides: TGTGCCAGTAGTTGGAGCTCTGGGGCCAACGTCCTGACTTTC. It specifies CASSWSSGANVLTF.

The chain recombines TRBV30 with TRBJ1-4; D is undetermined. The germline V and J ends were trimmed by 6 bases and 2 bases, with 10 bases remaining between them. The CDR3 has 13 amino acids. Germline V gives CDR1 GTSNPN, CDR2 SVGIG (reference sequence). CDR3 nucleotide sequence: TGTGCCTGCCAGACTGGGACTAATGAAAAACTGTTTTTT. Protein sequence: CACQTGTNEKLFF.

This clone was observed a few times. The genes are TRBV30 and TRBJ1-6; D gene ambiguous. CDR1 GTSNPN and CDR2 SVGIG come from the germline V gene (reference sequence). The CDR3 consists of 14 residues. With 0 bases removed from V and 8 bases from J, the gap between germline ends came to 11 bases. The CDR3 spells CAWSVRGFDSPLHF. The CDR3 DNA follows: TGTGCCTGGAGTGTCCGGGGATTTGATTCACCCCTCCACTTT.

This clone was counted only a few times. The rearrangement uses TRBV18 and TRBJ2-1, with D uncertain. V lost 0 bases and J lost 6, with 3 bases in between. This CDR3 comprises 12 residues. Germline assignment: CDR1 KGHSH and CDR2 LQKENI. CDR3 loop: CASSPPLNEQFF. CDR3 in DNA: TGTGCCAGCTCACCACCCCTCAATGAGCAGTTCTTC.

CDR3 DNA sequence: TGTGCCAGCAGACTAGCGGGATGGGGTCGCCAAGAGACCCAGTACTTC. Translated, it gives CASRLAGWGRQETQYF. The rearrangement uses TRBV5-6 and TRBJ2-5, with 10 bases aligning to TRBD2. The CDR3 totals 16 residues. The V and J ends lost 5 bases and 1 base, in that order; junction bases with no gene match: 8. Germline loops: CDR1 SGHDT, CDR2 YYEEEE.

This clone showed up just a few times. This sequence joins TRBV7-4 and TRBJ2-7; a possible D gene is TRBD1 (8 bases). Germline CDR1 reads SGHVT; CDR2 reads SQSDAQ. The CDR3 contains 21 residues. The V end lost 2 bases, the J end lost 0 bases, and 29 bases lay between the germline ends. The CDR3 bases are TGTGCCAGCAGCTTACCAGGGGGCAGGGACTACCCATGTACCAGCTCCTACGAGCAGTACTTC. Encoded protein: CASSLPGGRDYPCTSSYEQYF.

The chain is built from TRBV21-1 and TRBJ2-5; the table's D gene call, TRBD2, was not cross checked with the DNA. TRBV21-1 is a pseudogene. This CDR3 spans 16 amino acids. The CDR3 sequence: CASSKFLAGGAETQYF. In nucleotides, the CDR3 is TGTGCCAGCAGCAAATTTCTAGCGGGAGGTGCAGAGACCCAGTACTTC.

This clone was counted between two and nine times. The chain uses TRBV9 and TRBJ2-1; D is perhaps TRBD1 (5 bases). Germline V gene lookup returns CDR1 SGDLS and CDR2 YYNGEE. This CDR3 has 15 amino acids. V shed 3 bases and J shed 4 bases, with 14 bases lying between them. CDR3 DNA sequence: TGTGCCAGCAGCGCGCAGGGTGACGAGTACAATGAGCAGTTCTTC. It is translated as CASSAQGDEYNEQFF.

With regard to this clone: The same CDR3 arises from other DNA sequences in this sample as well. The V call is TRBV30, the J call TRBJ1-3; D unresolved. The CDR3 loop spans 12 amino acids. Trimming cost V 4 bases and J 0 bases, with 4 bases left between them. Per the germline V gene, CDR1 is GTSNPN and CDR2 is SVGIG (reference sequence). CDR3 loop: CAWTVSGNTIYF. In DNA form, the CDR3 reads TGTGCCTGGACGGTCTCTGGAAACACCATATATTTT. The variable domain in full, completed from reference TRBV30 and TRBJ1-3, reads SQTIHQWPATLVQPVGSPLSLECTVEGTSNPNLYWYRQAAGRGLQLLFYSVGIGQISSEVPQNLSASRPQDRQFILSSKKLLLSDSGFYLCAWTVSGNTIYFGEGSWLTVV.

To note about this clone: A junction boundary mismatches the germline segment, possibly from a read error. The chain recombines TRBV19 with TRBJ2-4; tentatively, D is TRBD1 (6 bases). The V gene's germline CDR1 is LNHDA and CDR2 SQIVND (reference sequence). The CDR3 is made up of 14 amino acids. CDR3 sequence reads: CASSIDPGTPPRGF. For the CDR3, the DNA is TGTGCCAGTAGTATAGATCCCGGGACACCCCCGAGGGGATTC. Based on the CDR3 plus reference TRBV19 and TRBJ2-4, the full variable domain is DGGITQSPKYLFRKEGQNVTLSCEQNLNHDAMYWYRQDPGQGLRLIYYSQIVNDFQKGDIAEGYSVSREKKESFPLTVTSAQKNPTAFYLCASSIDPGTPPRGFGAGTRLSVL.

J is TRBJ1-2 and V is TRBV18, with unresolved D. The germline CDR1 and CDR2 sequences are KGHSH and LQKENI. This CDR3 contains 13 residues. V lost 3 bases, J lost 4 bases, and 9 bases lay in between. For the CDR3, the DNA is TGTGCCAGCTCACCTCAAGAACTCTATGGCTACACCTTC. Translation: CASSPQELYGYTF.

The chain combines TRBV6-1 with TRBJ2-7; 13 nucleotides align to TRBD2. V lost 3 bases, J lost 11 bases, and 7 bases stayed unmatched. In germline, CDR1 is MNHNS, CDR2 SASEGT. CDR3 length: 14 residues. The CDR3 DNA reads TGTGCCAGCAGTGATCAACTAGCGGGAGGGAAGAAGTACTTC. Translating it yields CASSDQLAGGKKYF.

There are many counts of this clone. Here the CDR3 reads CASSQSIAAAVRETQYF. In DNA form, the CDR3 reads TGCGCCAGCAGTCAATCGATAGCGGCCGCCGTTCGGGAGACCCAGTACTTC. The J gene is TRBJ2-5, the V gene TRBV23-1; possible D gene TRBD2, 6 bases. TRBV23-1 carries the ORF label, with uncertain function. The CDR3 contains 17 residues. V shed 0 bases and J shed 5 bases, with 19 bases lying between them.

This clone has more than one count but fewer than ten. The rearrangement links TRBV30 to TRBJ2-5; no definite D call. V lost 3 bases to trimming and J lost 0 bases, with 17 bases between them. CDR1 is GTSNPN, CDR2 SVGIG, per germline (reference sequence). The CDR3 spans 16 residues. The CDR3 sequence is CAWSLPLPRYQETQYF. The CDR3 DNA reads TGTGCCTGGAGCCTACCCCTCCCTCGATACCAAGAGACCCAGTACTTC.

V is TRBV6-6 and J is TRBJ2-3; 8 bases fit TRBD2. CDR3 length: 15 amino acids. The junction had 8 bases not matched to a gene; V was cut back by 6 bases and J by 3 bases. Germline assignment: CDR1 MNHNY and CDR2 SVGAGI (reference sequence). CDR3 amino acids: CASRTTGGSTDTQYF. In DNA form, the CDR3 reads TGTGCCAGCAGGACGACGGGGGGGAGTACAGATACGCAGTATTTT.

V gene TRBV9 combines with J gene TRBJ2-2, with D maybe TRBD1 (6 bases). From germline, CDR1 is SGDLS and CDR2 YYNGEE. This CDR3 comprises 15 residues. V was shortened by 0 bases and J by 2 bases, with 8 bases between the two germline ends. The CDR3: CASSVGTDNTGELFF. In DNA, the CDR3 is TGTGCCAGCAGCGTAGGGACAGACAACACCGGGGAGCTGTTTTTT.

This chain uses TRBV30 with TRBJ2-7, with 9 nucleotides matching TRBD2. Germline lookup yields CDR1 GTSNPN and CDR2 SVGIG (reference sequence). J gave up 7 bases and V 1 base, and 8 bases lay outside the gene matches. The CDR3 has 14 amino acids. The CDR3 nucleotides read TGTGCCTGGAGTGCTAGCGGGACAGAATGGGAGCAGTACTTC. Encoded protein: CAWSASGTEWEQYF.